One and the same sample provided the 11 T cell receptor beta chains below, sequenced in a study of T cells in Graves' hyperthyroidism and ophthalmopathy. The investigators amplified TCR beta CDR3 regions from RNA transcripts. The primer set for the first-round RT-PCR of the TCR CDR3 was HTBI. TCRdb re-analysed the multiplex PCR reads in MiXCR, keeping a single row per CDR3 protein. Of about 770,000 distinct CDR3 sequences in the sample, 15% to 20% were seen once. Sequenced input: blood. These receptors all come from a woman in her forties or fifties with Graves' hyperthyroidism that later progressed to Graves' ophthalmopathy.

The gene calls are TRBV7-3 and TRBJ2-7; TRBD2 matches 8 bases. V gave up 5 bases and J gave up 5 bases; unmatched junction bases: 5. CDR1 and CDR2 (germline): SGHTA, FQGTGA. The CDR3 has 13 residues. CDR3 DNA sequence: TGTGCCAGCAGCCCCGTCGGGAGGGACGAGCAGTACTTC. It codes for CASSPVGRDEQYF. Combining the CDR3 with reference TRBV7-3 and TRBJ2-7 gives the whole variable domain GAGVSQTPSNKVTEKGKYVELRCDPISGHTALYWYRQSLGQGPEFLIYFQGTGAADDSGLPNDRFFAVRPEGSVSTLKIQRTERGDSAVYLCASSPVGRDEQYFGPGTRLTVT.

This clonotype came up a few times. The CDR3 bases are TGTGCCAGCGGAGACCTGTCCACCGGGGAGCTGTTTTTT. This encodes CASGDLSTGELFF. J is TRBJ2-2 and V is TRBV7-3; D unclear. CDR3 length equals 13 residues. Germline V lookup: CDR1 SGHTA, CDR2 FQGTGA. V lost 8 bases to trimming and J lost 4 bases, with 11 bases between them.

As concerns this clonotype: A read error may explain this, as a much larger clone is one base away. The chain is built from TRBV30 and TRBJ1-1; D is ambiguous. CDR1 is GTSNPN and CDR2 is SVGIG in the germline V gene (reference sequence). The CDR3 consists of 12 residues. The V end was cut by 4 bases, the J end by 13 bases, with 19 bases between. CDR3: CAWTYQEQKVFF. The CDR3, as DNA: TGTGCCTGGACCTATCAGGAACAGAAAGTTTTCTTT.

This clonotype turned up a few times. This chain uses TRBV5-1 with TRBJ1-1; D is possibly TRBD1 (5 bases). V lost 0 bases, J lost 5 bases, and 14 bases lay in between. The CDR3 contains 15 residues. Germline V gene data show CDR1 as SGHRS and CDR2 as YFSETQ. In DNA form, the CDR3 reads TGCGCCAGCAGCTTGGGAGGACATAGGTTGACTGAAGCTTTCTTT. It is translated as CASSLGGHRLTEAFF.

CDR3 DNA: TGTGCCAGCAGCCAAGGGGTCAACCCCGGCCACACCATATATTTT. It translates to CASSQGVNPGHTIYF. The rearrangement uses TRBV3-1 and TRBJ1-3; D is unresolved. Germline CDR1 and CDR2: LGHDT and YNNKEL (reference sequence). This CDR3 contains 15 residues. The V gene lost 1 base and the J gene lost 8 bases, with 15 bases spanning the gap.

J is TRBJ2-1 and V is TRBV7-6; D possibly uses TRBD1 or TRBD2 (5 bases each). Looked up from germline, CDR1 is SGHVS and CDR2 is FNYEAQ. Trimming removed 1 base at V and 9 bases at J, with 13 bases between. This CDR3 spans 14 amino acids. This chain's CDR3 is CASSLGGFGIEQFF. CDR3 in DNA: TGTGCCAGCAGCTTAGGGGGGTTCGGGATTGAGCAGTTCTTC.

This chain connects TRBV30 to TRBJ1-6; D unresolved. Trimming shortened V by 2 bases and J by 10 bases, and 12 bases separated the two germline ends. CDR1 GTSNPN and CDR2 SVGIG come from the germline V gene (reference sequence). The CDR3 runs 13 residues. The CDR3 sequence: CAWSLTTASPLHF. The CDR3 DNA follows: TGTGCCTGGAGTCTCACGACCGCCTCACCCCTCCACTTT.

This clonotype was picked up many times. The chain joins TRBV3-1 to TRBJ1-6; unclear D gene. This CDR3 comprises 14 residues. Trimming stripped 1 base from V and 8 bases from J, with 9 bases between. The germline V gene encodes CDR1 LGHDT and CDR2 YNNKEL (reference sequence). Written as DNA, the CDR3 is TGTGCCAGCAGCCAAGGGACCGACTATTCACCCCTCCACTTT. Translation: CASSQGTDYSPLHF.

A few counts support this clonotype. This chain connects TRBV25-1 to TRBJ2-5; TRBD1 is a possible D gene (6 bases). Looked up from germline, CDR1 is MGHDK and CDR2 is SYGVNS. V was clipped by 6 bases and J by 4 bases, with 15 bases between them. CDR3 length: 14 amino acids. The CDR3, as DNA: TGTGCCAGCAGCGGATGGGGGCCTGGAGAGACCCAGTACTTC. It encodes CASSGWGPGETQYF.

This clonotype has a handful of counts. This sequence joins TRBV6-1 and TRBJ2-7; TRBD2 agrees at 12 bases. The trim removed 5 bases at V and 5 bases at J, leaving 4 bases unmatched. The V gene's germline CDR1 is MNHNS and CDR2 SASEGT. This CDR3 is 14 amino acids long. CDR3 in amino acids: CASSWTSGTHEQYF. The CDR3 DNA follows: TGTGCCAGCAGTTGGACTAGCGGGACCCACGAGCAGTACTTC.

The chain combines TRBV7-2 with TRBJ2-1; 7 bases are shared with TRBD1. V was pared by 1 base and J by 13 bases, with 4 bases of the junction left unmatched. Germline CDR1 reads SGHTA; CDR2 reads FQGNSA. This CDR3 has 12 residues. The DNA of the CDR3 is TGTGCCAGCAGCTTAGTAGGGGGCTTACAGTTCTTC. It is translated as CASSLVGGLQFF.